These 7 T cell receptor beta chains came from one sample sequenced in a study of T cells expressing NK-cell markers. TCRdb re-called the 5' RACE reads and catalogs CDR3 proteins one per entry, DNA excluded. Here the sample table reports about 21,000 distinct CDR3 sequences. The material sequenced was blood T cells: a sorted CD56 or NKG2C T cell subset, CD4+ or CD8+ T cells, or bulk PBMC T cells (not recorded which). Source of these receptors: a man aged 18-75 years in good health.

The CDR3 sequence is CASSFYASGRETQYF. The chain joins TRBV28 to TRBJ2-5; TCRdb returns TRBD2, unconfirmable since there is no DNA. There are 15 residues in the CDR3. Germline CDR1 MDHEN, CDR2 SYDVKM.

V is TRBV20-1 and J is TRBJ2-7; as DNA is missing, the TRBD1 call by TCRdb cannot be tested. The length of the CDR3 is 16 residues. Germline assignment: CDR1 DFQATT and CDR2 SNEGSKA (reference sequence). The CDR3 loop reads CSARAPRGQVELVQYF.

The chain links TRBV30 to TRBJ1-1. The CDR3 totals 11 residues. In germline, CDR1 is GTSNPN, CDR2 SVGIG (reference sequence). CDR3 loop: CAARENTEAFF. Drawing the rest from reference TRBV30 and TRBJ1-1, the complete variable domain is SQTIHQWPATLVQPVGSPLSLECTVEGTSNPNLYWYRQAAGRGLQLLFYSVGIGQISSEVPQNLSASRPQDRQFILSSKKLLLSDSGFYLCAARENTEAFFGQGTRLTVV.

This chain links TRBV29-1 with TRBJ1-2; the TCRdb call, TRBD1, lacks DNA for checking. CDR1 and CDR2 from the germline V gene are SQVTM and ANQGSEA. The CDR3 loop spans 18 amino acids. The chain's CDR3 is CSVEETKLTGPRAYGYTF.

CDR3 residues: CASTSGGLDTGELFF. The chain combines TRBV2 with TRBJ2-2; absent DNA, TCRdb's TRBD1 call cannot be checked. This CDR3 is built from 15 residues. Per the germline V gene, CDR1 is SNHLY and CDR2 is FYNNEI. Looking up the rest from reference TRBV2 and TRBJ2-2 gives the full variable domain: EPEVTQTPSHQVTQMGQEVILRCVPISNHLYFYWYRQILGQKVEFLVSFYNNEISEKSEIFDDQFSVERPDGSNFTLKIRSTKLEDSAMYFCASTSGGLDTGELFFGEGSRLTVL.

The J gene is TRBJ1-5, the V gene TRBV20-1; TCRdb's D gene call, TRBD1, goes unchecked for lack of DNA. The germline V gene encodes CDR1 DFQATT and CDR2 SNEGSKA (reference sequence). The CDR3 runs 12 residues. The CDR3 spells CSASRGNQPQHF.

V is TRBV7-9 and J is TRBJ2-1; the D call of TRBD2 rests on TCRdb alone, since no DNA is present to check it. CDR1 and CDR2 from the germline V gene are SEHNR and FQNEAQ (reference sequence). The CDR3 runs 16 residues. This CDR3 reads CASQTTSGGAWNEQFF.